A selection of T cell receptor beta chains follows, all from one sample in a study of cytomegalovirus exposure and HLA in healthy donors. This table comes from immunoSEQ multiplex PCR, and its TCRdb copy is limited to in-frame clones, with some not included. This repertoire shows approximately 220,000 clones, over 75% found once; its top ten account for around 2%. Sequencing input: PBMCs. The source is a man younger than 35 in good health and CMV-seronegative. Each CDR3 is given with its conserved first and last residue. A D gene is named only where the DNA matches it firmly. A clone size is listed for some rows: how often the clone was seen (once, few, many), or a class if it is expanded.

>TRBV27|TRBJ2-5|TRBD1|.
CASSAGTGRQETQYF
TGTGCCAGCAGTGCGGGGACAGGGCGCCAAGAGACCCAGTACTTC
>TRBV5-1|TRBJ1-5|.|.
CASSIRGDFGQPQHF
TGCGCCAGCAGCATCAGGGGCGACTTCGGCCAGCCCCAGCATTTT
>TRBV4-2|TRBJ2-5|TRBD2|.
CASSQGGGGVYQETQYF
TGTGCCAGCAGCCAAGGGGGCGGGGGGGTGTACCAAGAGACCCAGTACTTC
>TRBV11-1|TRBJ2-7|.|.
CASSLRVSYEQYF
TGTGCCAGCAGCCTCAGGGTTTCCTACGAGCAGTACTTC
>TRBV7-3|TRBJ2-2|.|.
CASSPLTGPGELFF
TGTGCCAGCAGCCCCCTGACAGGCCCCGGGGAGCTGTTTTTT
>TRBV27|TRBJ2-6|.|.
CASSALRAGGANVLTF
TGTGCCAGCAGCGCCCTGAGAGCCGGGGGGGCCAACGTCCTGACTTTC
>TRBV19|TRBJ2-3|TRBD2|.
CASSTSGRGDTQYF
TGTGCCAGTAGTACTAGCGGGAGAGGGGATACGCAGTATTTT
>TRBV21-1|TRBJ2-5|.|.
CASSKRKRLGPSETQYF
TGTGCCAGCAGCAAACGTAAGAGACTGGGGCCCTCAGAGACCCAGTACTTC
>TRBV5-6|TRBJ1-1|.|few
CASSLFRGTEAFF
TGTGCCAGCAGCTTATTTCGGGGTACTGAAGCTTTCTTT
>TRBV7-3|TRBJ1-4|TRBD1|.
CASSLTGGEKLFF
TGTGCCAGCAGCTTAACAGGGGGCGAAAAACTGTTTTTT
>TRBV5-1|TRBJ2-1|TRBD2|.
CASSSQAGDNEQFF
TGCGCCAGCAGCTCCCAAGCGGGGGACAATGAGCAGTTCTTC
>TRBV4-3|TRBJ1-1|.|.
CASSQGRRNTEAFF
TGCGCCAGCAGCCAAGGGAGGCGTAACACTGAAGCTTTCTTT
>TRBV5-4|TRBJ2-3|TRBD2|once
CASSVSGSPSTDTQYF
TGTGCCAGCAGCGTTAGCGGGTCCCCCTCCACAGATACGCAGTATTTT
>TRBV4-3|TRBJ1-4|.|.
CASSQEDRTNEKLFF
TGCGCCAGCAGCCAAGAGGACAGAACTAATGAAAAACTGTTTTTT
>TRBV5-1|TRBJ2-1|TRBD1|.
CASSLDRGHEQFF
TGCGCCAGCAGCTTGGACAGGGGTCATGAGCAGTTCTTC
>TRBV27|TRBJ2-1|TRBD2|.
CASSLYTSGIRDEQFF
TGTGCCAGCAGTTTATACACTAGCGGGATACGGGATGAGCAGTTCTTC
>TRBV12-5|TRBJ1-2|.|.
CASGLVSGAYTF
TGTGCTAGTGGTTTGGTATCGGGTGCCTACACCTTC
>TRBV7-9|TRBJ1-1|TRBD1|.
CSSSLGQGAGTEAFF
TGTTCCAGCAGCTTAGGGCAGGGGGCGGGCACTGAAGCTTTCTTT
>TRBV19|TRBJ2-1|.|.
CASSMTASSYNEQFF
TGTGCCAGTAGTATGACAGCGAGCTCCTACAATGAGCAGTTCTTC
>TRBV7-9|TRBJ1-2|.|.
CASSETPGVNGYTF
TGTGCCAGCAGCGAGACCCCAGGGGTTAATGGCTACACCTTC
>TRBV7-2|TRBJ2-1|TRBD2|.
CASSFLAGLSYNEQFF
TGTGCCAGCAGCTTCCTAGCGGGGCTTTCCTACAATGAGCAGTTCTTC
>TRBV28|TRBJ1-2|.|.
CASSFPQGFNYGYTF
TGTGCCAGCAGTTTCCCCCAGGGGTTCAACTATGGCTACACCTTC